One sample yielded the 13 T cell receptor beta chains listed below, sequenced in a study of control samples from healthy donors and cancer patients. Profiling relied on immunoSEQ multiplex PCR, and the TCRdb table lists in-frame clones only, not all of them. The sample has about 160,000 clones, just over 95% seen once; the top ten hold over 0.9%. The material sequenced was blood. These receptors originate from a woman in her twenties or thirties in good health.

The table lists this clone with a count of one. The chain carries TRBV6-5 and TRBJ2-3; D perhaps matches TRBD2 (6 bases). Trimming removed 2 bases from V and 0 bases from J, with 9 bases in between. CDR3 length: 15 amino acids. CDR1 is MNHEY and CDR2 is SVGAGI in the germline V gene. The DNA of the CDR3 is TGTGCCAGCAGTTACGGGACTTATAGCACAGATACGCAGTATTTT. Its protein product is CASSYGTYSTDTQYF.

The rearrangement joins TRBV6-1 to TRBJ2-3; D call uncertain. The CDR3 has 15 residues. Deletions cut 2 bases from V and 0 bases from J, with 9 bases between. Germline V gene sequence: CDR1 MNHNS, CDR2 SASEGT. The CDR3 region has the DNA TGTGCCAGCAGTGAAATTATTGTAAGCACAGATACGCAGTATTTT. Its protein product is CASSEIIVSTDTQYF.

This chain joins TRBV2 and TRBJ1-4, with D perhaps matching TRBD1 (5 bases). Trimming pared 6 bases from V and 7 bases from J, leaving 12 bases between. Germline values: CDR1 SNHLY, CDR2 FYNNEI. The CDR3 runs to 13 residues. The CDR3 reads CASRGRDREKLFF. The CDR3 bases are TGTGCCAGCAGGGGAAGGGACCGTGAAAAACTGTTTTTT.

The chain links TRBV2 to TRBJ2-5; 13 bases fit TRBD2. V was clipped by 6 bases and J by 2 bases; unmatched bases: 6. The CDR3 sequence is 16 residues long. Germline V gives CDR1 SNHLY, CDR2 FYNNEI. CDR3: CASRKTSGGTQETQYF. CDR3 sequence (DNA): TGTGCCAGCAGGAAGACTAGCGGGGGGACTCAAGAGACCCAGTACTTC.

This rearrangement joins TRBV13 to TRBJ2-7; no firm D call. The CDR3 is made up of 13 amino acids. In germline, CDR1 is PRHDT, CDR2 FYEKMQ (reference sequence). V dropped 3 bases and J dropped 0 bases, with 6 bases sitting between them. CDR3 sequence (DNA): TGTGCCAGCAGCTTTATGAGCTCCTACGAGCAGTACTTC. Residues: CASSFMSSYEQYF.

The rearrangement joins TRBV2 to TRBJ1-1; D unresolved. This CDR3 spans 13 amino acids. The germline V gene encodes CDR1 SNHLY and CDR2 FYNNEI. V lost 6 bases, J lost 0 bases, and 8 bases lay in between. The CDR3 bases are TGTGCCAGCAGACTACAGATGAACACTGAAGCTTTCTTT. It translates to CASRLQMNTEAFF.

The chain is built from TRBV11-3 and TRBJ1-2; 9 positions match TRBD1. V was pared by 4 bases and J by 6 bases, with 6 bases of the junction left unmatched. CDR3 length: 14 residues. Germline assignment: CDR1 SGHNT and CDR2 YENEEA. The chain's CDR3 is CASSSRTGEDGYTF. CDR3 sequence (DNA): TGTGCCAGCAGCTCTCGGACAGGGGAAGATGGCTACACCTTC.

V and J are TRBV28 and TRBJ1-1, with a possible D match to TRBD1 (5 bases). Germline loops: CDR1 MDHEN, CDR2 SYDVKM. V dropped 11 bases and J dropped 4 bases, with 14 bases sitting between them. The CDR3 loop spans 12 amino acids. The chain's CDR3 is CAASGFLTEAFF. The CDR3 nucleotides read TGTGCCGCGTCAGGGTTTCTCACTGAAGCTTTCTTT.

The chain uses TRBV28 and TRBJ1-5; possibly TRBD1 for D (6 bases). Trimming took 5 bases from V and 4 from J, leaving 15 bases between them. Germline V gives CDR1 MDHEN, CDR2 SYDVKM. This CDR3 region has 15 residues. As DNA, the CDR3 is TGTGCCAGCAGTCTCCCGGACAGTTTTAATCAGCCCCAGCATTTT. This gives the protein CASSLPDSFNQPQHF.

The CDR3 coding sequence is TGTGCCAGCAGTATGACTAGCGGGGGACTCCGCGGTACGCAGTATTTT. This codes for CASSMTSGGLRGTQYF. The chain uses TRBV28 and TRBJ2-3; TRBD2 aligns across 12 bases. Germline CDR1 reads MDHEN; CDR2 reads SYDVKM. This CDR3 has 16 amino acids. With 5 bases clipped from V and 8 bases from J, the junction kept 11 bases outside the gene matches.

The V and J genes are TRBV6-1 and TRBJ1-5, with 9 bases matching TRBD1. The CDR3 covers 14 residues. V trimming: 2 bases; J trimming: 7 bases; junction bases outside the gene matches: 3. Germline V gene data show CDR1 as MNHNS and CDR2 as SASEGT. The CDR3 spells CASSETGGVQPQHF. The CDR3 DNA reads TGTGCCAGCAGTGAAACAGGGGGCGTACAGCCCCAGCATTTT.

For the CDR3, the DNA is TGCAGCGTTGATTGGGTGGATGGCTACACCTTC. Encoded protein: CSVDWVDGYTF. The J gene is TRBJ1-2, the V gene TRBV29-1; no definite D call. This CDR3 is 11 amino acids long. Trimming took off 3 bases at V and 6 bases at J, with 8 bases between the two ends. The germline CDR1 and CDR2 sequences are SQVTM and ANQGSEA. Variable domain in full (rest from reference TRBV29-1 and TRBJ1-2): SAVISQKPSRDICQRGTSLTIQCQVDSQVTMMFWYRQQPGQSLTLIATANQGSEATYESGFVIDKFPISRPNLTFSTLTVSNMSPEDSSIYLCSVDWVDGYTFGSGTRLTVV.

The chain recombines TRBV11-2 with TRBJ2-2; D is possibly TRBD2 (5 bases). Trimming cost V 4 bases and J 6 bases, with 15 bases left between them. Germline V lookup: CDR1 SGHAT, CDR2 FQNNGV. The CDR3 contains 15 residues. CDR3 amino acids: CASSSRFGIAGELFF. CDR3 coding DNA: TGTGCCAGCAGCTCCAGGTTCGGGATAGCCGGGGAGCTGTTTTTT.